This T cell receptor (beta chain) came from a study of cytomegalovirus exposure and HLA in healthy donors. Study-wide results and caveats: Most CMV-associated TCR beta chains appeared HLA-restricted in a later analysis.

Germline V gene lookup returns CDR1 MNHNS and CDR2 SASEGT. The germline V and J ends were trimmed by 2 bases and 7 bases, with 14 bases remaining between them. The CDR3 runs to 14 residues. Of note for this clone: Antigen: not known.

13 Jbeta primers and 60 Vbeta primers were used for the PCR. The assay was immunoSEQ multiplex PCR, and TCRdb's table has in-frame clones only and misses some. The profile shows roughly 70,000 clones, roughly four fifths of them singletons. Sequencing used PBMCs. The sequence was obtained from a man younger than 35 in good health and CMV-seronegative. This chain connects TRBV6-1 to TRBJ1-2; D unclear. The CDR3 spells CASSESGGRRGYTF. The CDR3 coding sequence is TGTGCCAGCAGTGAAAGTGGAGGCCGACGTGGCTACACCTTC.